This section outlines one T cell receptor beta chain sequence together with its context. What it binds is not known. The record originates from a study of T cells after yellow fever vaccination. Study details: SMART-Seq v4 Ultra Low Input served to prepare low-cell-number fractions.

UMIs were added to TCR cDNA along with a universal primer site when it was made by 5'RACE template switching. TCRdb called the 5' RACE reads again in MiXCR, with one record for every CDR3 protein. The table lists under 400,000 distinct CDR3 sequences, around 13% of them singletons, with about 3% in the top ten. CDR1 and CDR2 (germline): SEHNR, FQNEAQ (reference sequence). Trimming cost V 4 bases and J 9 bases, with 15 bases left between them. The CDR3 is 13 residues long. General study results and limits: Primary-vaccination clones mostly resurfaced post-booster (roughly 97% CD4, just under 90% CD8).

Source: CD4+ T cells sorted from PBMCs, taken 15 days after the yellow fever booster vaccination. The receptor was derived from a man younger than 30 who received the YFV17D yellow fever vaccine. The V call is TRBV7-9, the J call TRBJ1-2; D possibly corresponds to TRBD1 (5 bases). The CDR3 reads CASSSPFGGSYTF. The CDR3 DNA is TGTGCCAGCAGCTCACCCTTCGGGGGTAGCTACACCTTC.